The 20 T cell receptor beta chains below all came from one sample that was sequenced in a study of blood T cell repertoires in COVID-19. Profiled with immunoSEQ multiplex PCR; TCRdb holds only in-frame clones, not every one. The profile shows a few hundred thousand clones, approximately 77% of them singletons. The sample comprised peripheral blood. Receptor source: a human donor with acute or convalescent COVID-19. The donor label of this sample is uncertain.

V usage is TRBV5-6 and J usage is TRBJ1-2; TRBD1 matches at 7 bases. The germline CDR1 and CDR2 sequences are SGHDT and YYEEEE. There are 12 residues in the CDR3. V lost 6 bases, J lost 8 bases, and 7 bases stayed unmatched. The chain's CDR3 is CASTDDRAGYTF. The CDR3 coding sequence is TGTGCCAGCACTGATGACAGGGCCGGCTACACCTTC.

The chain links TRBV18 to TRBJ1-4; a possible D gene is TRBD1 (5 bases). CDR3 length: 16 amino acids. Germline V gene data show CDR1 as KGHSH and CDR2 as LQKENI. V was clipped by 0 bases and J by 0 bases, with 8 bases between them. CDR3 loop: CASSPPDRATNEKLFF. The CDR3 region has the DNA TGTGCCAGCTCACCACCCGACAGAGCAACTAATGAAAAACTGTTTTTT. The entire variable domain, with the rest obtained from reference TRBV18 and TRBJ1-4, is as follows: NAGVMQNPRHLVRRRGQEARLRCSPMKGHSHVYWYRQLPEEGLKFMVYLQKENIIDESGMPKERFSAEFPKEGPSILRIQQVVRGDSAAYFCASSPPDRATNEKLFFGSGTQLSVL.

The chain carries TRBV5-1 and TRBJ2-7, with D possibly being TRBD2 (5 bases). Germline CDR1 is SGHRS and CDR2 is YFSETQ. V was shortened by 0 bases and J by 5 bases, with 15 bases between the two germline ends. This CDR3 comprises 15 residues. The CDR3 sequence is CASSLARPAVHEQYF. CDR3 nucleotide sequence: TGCGCCAGCAGCTTGGCCCGCCCAGCGGTTCACGAGCAGTACTTC.

This clone was seen only once. The genes are TRBV18 and TRBJ1-5; 7 bases are a match to TRBD1. Losses at the gene ends were 2 bases for V and 2 bases for J; bases not matched to a gene: 3. Germline loops: CDR1 KGHSH, CDR2 LQKENI. The CDR3 length is 15 residues. The CDR3 loop reads CASSPRGPRNQPQHF. CDR3 nucleotide sequence: TGTGCCAGCTCACCAAGGGGGCCCCGCAATCAGCCCCAGCATTTT. Together with reference TRBV18 and TRBJ1-5, the CDR3 gives the full variable domain: NAGVMQNPRHLVRRRGQEARLRCSPMKGHSHVYWYRQLPEEGLKFMVYLQKENIIDESGMPKERFSAEFPKEGPSILRIQQVVRGDSAAYFCASSPRGPRNQPQHFGDGTRLSIL.

This clone was seen a single time. This rearrangement joins TRBV27 to TRBJ1-1; no definite D call. The length of the CDR3 is 13 residues. CDR1 MNHEY and CDR2 SMNVEV come from the germline V gene (reference sequence). Trimming stripped 3 bases from V and 1 base from J, with 6 bases between. CDR3 sequence: CASSFLRNTEAFF. The CDR3 coding sequence is TGTGCCAGCAGTTTTTTGAGGAACACTGAAGCTTTCTTT.

The genes are TRBV3-1 (or the pseudogene TRBV3-2) and TRBJ2-5; TRBD2 matches 7 bases. In germline, CDR1 is LGHDT, CDR2 YNNKEL (reference sequence). Trimming cost V 3 bases and J 4 bases; bases outside gene matches: 11. The CDR3 sequence is 16 residues long. The CDR3 sequence: CASSHAREGRGETQYF. DNA for the CDR3: TGTGCCAGCAGCCACGCCAGGGAGGGAAGAGGAGAGACCCAGTACTTC.

V and J are TRBV7-8 and TRBJ1-1, with 8 bases that match TRBD1. Losses at the gene ends were 6 bases for V and 1 base for J; bases not matched to a gene: 1. This CDR3 has 13 amino acids. CDR1 SGHVS and CDR2 FQNEAQ come from the germline V gene. The DNA for the CDR3 is TGTGCCAGCAGGGACAGGGAGAACACTGAAGCTTTCTTT. Protein sequence: CASRDRENTEAFF.

The chain combines TRBV24-1 with TRBJ2-1; TRBD1 matches 8 bases. V was pared by 8 bases and J by 7 bases, with 12 bases of the junction left unmatched. Germline-derived CDR1 and CDR2 are KGHDR and SFDVKD. This CDR3 has 15 amino acids. CDR3: CATTLKERQGNEQFF. CDR3 nucleotide sequence: TGTGCCACCACCCTCAAGGAGAGACAGGGGAATGAGCAGTTCTTC.

The chain uses TRBV24-1 and TRBJ2-2, with 9 nucleotides matching TRBD2. The germline V gene has CDR1 KGHDR and CDR2 SFDVKD. The CDR3 is 17 residues long. The V and J ends lost 4 bases and 2 bases, in that order; junction bases with no gene match: 7. This CDR3 is CATSDPLSGGNTGELFF. For the CDR3, the DNA is TGTGCCACCAGTGACCCCCTTAGCGGGGGAAACACCGGGGAGCTGTTTTTT.

Of note for this clone: Other DNA variants within this sample encode the same CDR3. The rearrangement links TRBV11-2 to TRBJ1-2; D is possibly TRBD1 (5 bases). Germline lookup yields CDR1 SGHAT and CDR2 FQNNGV. This CDR3 is 13 amino acids long. Trimming removed 1 base at V and 8 bases at J, with 11 bases between. CDR3 sequence reads: CASSLGRRGGYTF. In DNA, the CDR3 is TGTGCCAGCAGCTTAGGCCGACGGGGGGGCTACACCTTC.

The V call is TRBV5-5, the J call TRBJ2-7, with D possibly being TRBD1 (5 bases). V was pared by 4 bases and J by 1 base, with 12 bases between. The CDR3 is made up of 14 amino acids. CDR1 and CDR2 from the germline V gene are SGHKS and YYEKEE (reference sequence). Here the CDR3 reads CASSPVGVSYEQYF. The CDR3 DNA reads as TGTGCCAGCAGCCCGGTAGGGGTATCCTACGAGCAGTACTTC.

This clone was seen once. Here the CDR3 reads CASSEALGFGSPLHF. The DNA for the CDR3 is TGTGCCAGCAGTGAAGCGCTGGGCTTCGGATCACCCCTCCACTTT. The chain uses TRBV6-1 and TRBJ1-6; no firm D call. V was shortened by 0 bases and J by 10 bases, with 13 bases between the two germline ends. This CDR3 is built from 15 residues. Germline V gene lookup returns CDR1 MNHNS and CDR2 SASEGT.

This rearrangement joins TRBV5-1 to TRBJ1-1, with D perhaps matching TRBD1 (6 bases). CDR1 and CDR2 from the germline V gene are SGHRS and YFSETQ. V was clipped by 1 base and J by 5 bases, with 30 bases between them. The CDR3 extends over 20 amino acids. This CDR3 reads CASSLYAGQPRARRRTEAFF. In DNA, the CDR3 is TGCGCCAGCAGCTTGTACGCCGGACAGCCTAGGGCCAGGAGGAGGACTGAAGCTTTCTTT. The full variable domain, in which reference TRBV5-1 and TRBJ1-1 provide the parts outside the CDR3, is KAGVTQTPRYLIKTRGQQVTLSCSPISGHRSVSWYQQTPGQGLQFLFEYFSETQRNKGNFPGRFSGRQFSNSRSEMNVSTLELGDSALYLCASSLYAGQPRARRRTEAFFGQGTRLTVV.

V is TRBV11-2 and J is TRBJ2-4; TRBD1 aligns across 10 bases. The J segment lost 2 bases and the V segment lost 6 bases, leaving 7 bases of the junction unmatched. Germline V gene lookup returns CDR1 SGHAT and CDR2 FQNNGV. This CDR3 contains 16 residues. The DNA for the CDR3 is TGTGCCAGCAGAATTCCGGGACAGGGGCCCAAAAACATTCAGTACTTC. Translated, it gives CASRIPGQGPKNIQYF.

The CDR3 spells CASNQAGADTQYF. As DNA, the CDR3 is TGTGCCAGCAACCAAGCGGGAGCGGATACGCAGTATTTT. The V call is TRBV7-6, the J call TRBJ2-3; 8 bases map to TRBD2. The V gene end was trimmed by 7 bases and the J gene end by 6 bases; junction bases not matched to a gene: 6. Germline V gene lookup returns CDR1 SGHVS and CDR2 FNYEAQ. The CDR3 loop spans 13 amino acids. Full variable domain (outside the CDR3, taken from reference TRBV7-6 and TRBJ2-3): GAGVSQSPRYKVTKRGQDVALRCDPISGHVSLYWYRQALGQGPEFLTYFNYEAQQDKSGLPNDRFSAERPEGSISTLTIQRTEQRDSAMYRCASNQAGADTQYFGPGTRLTVL.

The CDR3 DNA follows: TGTGCCAGCAGCTTAGCGGGGGGTCGCTCCTACAATGAGCAGTTCTTC. This sequence encodes CASSLAGGRSYNEQFF. This sequence joins TRBV5-5 and TRBJ2-1; TRBD2 matches at 9 bases. This CDR3 has 16 amino acids. With 2 bases clipped from V and 0 bases from J, the junction kept 3 bases outside the gene matches. Germline lookup yields CDR1 SGHKS and CDR2 YYEKEE (reference sequence).

The rearrangement joins TRBV6-5 to TRBJ1-5, with TRBD1 matching 10 bases. The CDR3 consists of 13 residues. Germline trimming cut 10 bases from V and 6 bases from J; bases unmatched to any gene: 6. Germline loops: CDR1 MNHEY, CDR2 SVGAGI. The chain's CDR3 is CAIRDRGSQPQHF. Here the CDR3 DNA reads TGTGCCATCCGGGACAGGGGAAGTCAGCCCCAGCATTTT.

This chain links TRBV28 with TRBJ1-4; D gene ambiguous. The germline V gene encodes CDR1 MDHEN and CDR2 SYDVKM. The CDR3 length is 12 residues. V dropped 7 bases and J dropped 0 bases, with 3 bases sitting between them. The CDR3, as DNA: TGTGCCAGCACTGCAACTAATGAAAAACTGTTTTTT. Translation gives CASTATNEKLFF. The full variable domain, completed using reference TRBV28 and TRBJ1-4, is DVKVTQSSRYLVKRTGEKVFLECVQDMDHENMFWYRQDPGLGLRLIYFSYDVKMKEKGDIPEGYSVSREKKERFSLILESASTNQTSMYLCASTATNEKLFFGSGTQLSVL.

This clone was picked up a small number of times. The chain employs TRBV9 and TRBJ1-3; no firm D call. Trimming took off 4 bases at V and 0 bases at J, with 14 bases between the two ends. Looked up from germline, CDR1 is SGDLS and CDR2 is YYNGEE. This CDR3 region has 16 residues. The CDR3 reads CASSPSPTGSGNTIYF. Written as DNA, the CDR3 is TGTGCCAGCAGCCCCTCCCCGACGGGCTCTGGAAACACCATATATTTT.

This clone has only one observation. V and J are TRBV2 and TRBJ2-7, with 9 bases aligning to TRBD1. J lost 4 bases, V lost 4 bases, and 5 bases had no gene match. This CDR3 region has 14 residues. Per germline, CDR1 SNHLY and CDR2 FYNNEI. The CDR3 DNA sequence: TGTGCCAGCAGTGTGAACAGGGGGCAATACGAGCAGTACTTC. This sequence encodes CASSVNRGQYEQYF.